The 17 T cell receptor beta chains listed next were all sequenced from one sample in a study of tumor-infiltrating lymphocytes in primary liver carcinoma. Both RNA and DNA were isolated together from approximately 20-30 mg of bulk tissue that had not been sorted. A constant-region primer primed TCR beta cDNA synthesis from 450 to 550 ng of total RNA. Modified slightly, ARM-PCR produced TCR beta libraries over three nested multiplex PCR rounds. TRBV1-TRBV30 forward primers and a C-beta reverse primer were used in the first two PCR rounds, which each ran for about 10 cycles. TCRdb redid the calling of the multiplex PCR reads with MiXCR, one entry per CDR3 protein. The table has about 41,000 distinct CDR3 sequences, over 70% seen once. The source material was liver tumor tissue from sampling region 2. As to subset: tumor region T2, inferior pole. These receptors were taken from a man aged 35-49 years with primary liver carcinoma and hepatitis B virus infection.

The chain links TRBV24-1 to TRBJ1-1; D gene uncertain. CDR3 length: 16 amino acids. CDR1 and CDR2 from the germline V gene are KGHDR and SFDVKD. Trimming removed 4 bases from V and 4 bases from J, with 18 bases in between. The CDR3 DNA is TGTGCCACCAGTGACTCCGACATGTCTTCGACCACTGAAGCTTTCTTT. It encodes CATSDSDMSSTTEAFF.

About this clonotype itself: Compared with germline, one end of the junction differs, possibly owing to a read error. The chain employs TRBV29-1 and TRBJ2-2; D is perhaps TRBD2 (5 bases). This CDR3 comprises 14 residues. The germline V gene has CDR1 SQVTM and CDR2 ANQGSEA. Here the CDR3 DNA reads TGCGGCGTCCTCGGTCCTGGACCCACCGGGAAGCTGTTTTTT. Translated, it gives CGVLGPGPTGKLFF.

In regard to this clonotype: Compared with germline, one end of the junction differs, possibly owing to a read error. V and J are TRBV14 and TRBJ2-5; D unresolved. The germline V gene has CDR1 SGHDN and CDR2 FVKESK. This CDR3 has 13 residues. The CDR3 DNA reads as TGTACCAGCAGCCAAGTTCCAAGGGAGACCCAGTACTTC. This gives the protein CTSSQVPRETQYF.

Note on this clonotype: Because the CDR3's place on the DNA is in doubt, the DNA is left out and the CDR3 is given as listed by TCRdb. The chain uses TRBV5-1 and TRBJ1-1; TRBD1, as called in the table, went unchecked against the DNA. A total of 13 residues make up the CDR3, ends included. CDR1 is SGHRS, CDR2 YFSETQ, per germline. CDR3: CASGFGQGTEVFF.

This clonotype was seen more than once but under ten times. A read error may produce the germline difference seen at one junction end. The rearrangement uses TRBV4-3 and TRBJ2-3; 8 bases are shared with TRBD2. CDR3 size: 17 residues. Germline V gene data show CDR1 as LGHNA and CDR2 as YSLEER. The CDR3: CASSQDTDAGGTGTHYF. The CDR3 DNA follows: TGCGCCAGCAGCCAGGATACCGACGCGGGAGGAACAGGTACGCACTATTTT.

Comment on this clonotype: One end of the junction does not line up with germline, which may come from a read error. The rearrangement uses TRBV5-4 and TRBJ2-7; D is undetermined. Germline values: CDR1 SGHNT, CDR2 YYREEE (reference sequence). This CDR3 has 13 amino acids. CDR3 in amino acids: CVSSLQWLDEQYF. CDR3 in DNA: TGTGTCAGCAGCTTACAGTGGCTGGACGAGCAATACTTC.

This clonotype has only one observation. The junction departs from the called germline gene at one end, perhaps through a read error. V usage is TRBV10-3 and J usage is TRBJ2-7; 9 positions agree with TRBD2. The CDR3 is 15 amino acids. Germline-derived CDR1 and CDR2 are ENHRY and SYGVKD. This CDR3 reads CVICESASGIDEQYF. Here the CDR3 DNA reads TGTGTCATCTGTGAGTCGGCTAGCGGGATCGACGAGCAGTACTTC.

Turning to this clonotype: An end of the junction does not agree with germline; a read error may underlie this. V gene TRBV11-2 combines with J gene TRBJ2-2; D perhaps matches TRBD1 (6 bases). This CDR3 is built from 17 residues. CDR1 is SGHAT and CDR2 is FQNNGV in the germline V gene. The CDR3: CASSLDYRGRDIEELFF. CDR3 sequence (DNA): TGTGCCAGCAGCCTAGATTATCGGGGTAGGGACATCGAGGAGCTGTTTTTT.

This clonotype has at least ten counts. This chain uses TRBV7-8 with TRBJ2-7; 7 nucleotides agree with TRBD2. V lost 5 bases and J lost 2; bases outside the gene matches: 3. Per germline, CDR1 SGHVS and CDR2 FQNEAQ. CDR3 length equals 13 residues. This CDR3 reads CASSLTSAYEQYF. The CDR3 DNA follows: TGTGCCAGCAGCCTTACTAGCGCCTACGAGCAGTACTTC.

Remarks on this clonotype: A much more abundant neighbour one base away suggests this may be a read error. The rearrangement joins TRBV30 to TRBJ2-7, with D tentatively TRBD1 or TRBD2 (6 bases each). CDR3 size: 14 residues. The ends were cut back, 4 bases at V and 7 bases at J, with 20 bases in the middle. Germline V gene lookup returns CDR1 GTSNPN and CDR2 SVGIG (reference sequence). CDR3 in DNA: TGTGCCTGGACCGGGGGCCGGGATCGAAAGGAGCAGTACTTC. This encodes CAWTGGRDRKEQYF.

V usage is TRBV6-5 and J usage is TRBJ2-7; 8 positions agree with TRBD2. V lost 7 bases to trimming and J lost 6 bases; unmatched junction nucleotides: 8. Germline CDR1 reads MNHEY; CDR2 reads SVGAGI. The CDR3 contains 13 residues. The CDR3: CASMGLVEGEQYF. DNA for the CDR3: TGTGCCAGCATGGGACTAGTAGAGGGCGAGCAGTACTTC.

In this sample, this clonotype turned up once. The rearrangement joins TRBV4-3 to TRBJ2-4; tentatively, D is TRBD1 (5 bases). The length of the CDR3 is 13 residues. Trimming took 0 bases from V and 10 from J, leaving 10 bases between them. Germline CDR1 reads LGHNA; CDR2 reads YSLEER. The CDR3 DNA reads TGCGCCAGCAGCCAAGAGTGGGGCAGTATTCAGTACTTC. It codes for CASSQEWGSIQYF.

As regards this clonotype: One end of the junction fails to match germline, which may point to a read error. The gene calls are TRBV28 and TRBJ2-1, with D possibly matching TRBD2 (5 bases). The V gene's germline CDR1 is MDHEN and CDR2 SYDVKM. CDR3 length equals 16 residues. The CDR3 region is CASSLLGRGSYNEKFF. DNA of the CDR3: TGTGCTAGCAGTTTACTCGGCCGCGGGTCCTACAATGAGAAGTTCTTC.

On this clonotype: The missing conserved phenylalanine or tryptophan at the end of this CDR3 makes a read error likely. DNA of the CDR3: TGCAGCGTTGCCCACGGGACAGGGGAGGACTTTCAGTACCTC. It translates to CSVAHGTGEDFQYL. The chain has TRBV29-1 and TRBJ2-4; 10 nucleotides align to TRBD1. Germline CDR1 SQVTM, CDR2 ANQGSEA. Trimming at V came to 4 bases and at J to 11 bases, leaving 11 bases not matched to a gene. The CDR3 contains 14 residues.

To note about this clonotype: A junction end diverges from the germline sequence, so it may reflect a read error. V is TRBV11-2 and J is TRBJ2-1, with 9 bases matching TRBD2. The CDR3 is made up of 15 amino acids. Germline CDR1 is SGHAT and CDR2 is FQNNGV. The CDR3 DNA is TGTGCCAGTAACCTTTTAGCGGGAGATAACAATGAGCATTTCTTC. It is translated as CASNLLAGDNNEHFF.

The genes are TRBV30 and TRBJ1-2, with a possible D match to TRBD1 (5 bases). Germline lookup yields CDR1 GTSNPN and CDR2 SVGIG (reference sequence). CDR3 length: 13 amino acids. The ends were cut back, 4 bases at V and 10 bases at J, with 19 bases in the middle. The CDR3 region is CAWISGPGYDYTF. The CDR3 bases are TGTGCCTGGATTTCAGGGCCAGGCTACGACTACACCTTC.

In this sample, this clonotype turned up a few times. This CDR3 fails to terminate in the conserved phenylalanine or tryptophan, so it likely reflects a read error. This rearrangement joins TRBV11-3 to TRBJ2-1; perhaps TRBD2 as D (6 bases). Trimming shortened V by 8 bases and J by 5 bases, and 22 bases separated the two germline ends. The germline CDR1 and CDR2 sequences are SGHNT and YENEEA. The CDR3 loop spans 16 amino acids. The CDR3 is CASCLDNGSGHNEQFL. CDR3 DNA: TGTGCCAGCTGCCTCGATAACGGGAGCGGGCACAATGAGCAGTTCCTC.